Listed here is a single T cell receptor (beta chain). Its antigen remains unknown. Assay: immunoSEQ multiplex PCR; the TCRdb copy retains only in-frame clones and omits some. The data show more than 2 million clones, 85% to 95% seen once. CDR3 length: 13 residues. CD45RO-negative, CCR7-selected cells formed the naive CD8 fraction, which excluded terminally differentiated effector memory CD45RA+ cells. Donors comprised only Caucasian adults living in Nashville, Tennessee. This sample stems from a study of shared clonotypes between healthy human individuals. Background on the study: Donors, aged 18 to 49, were a couple of women and three men. Study results and caveats: When naive CD4 clonotypes were compared across a few donors, around 5% were shared. Collection of samples was limited to blood; tissue repertoires likely differ.

The TCR originated in a man younger than 30 in good health. Some clones in this sample may be carry-over from other donors' samples. V gene TRBV21-1 combines with J gene TRBJ2-5; the table's D call, TRBD2, has no DNA check behind it. TRBV21-1 is an annotated pseudogene. Sequencing was performed on naive CD8+ T cells from PBMCs. In DNA form, the CDR3 reads TGTGCCAGCACGGGGGTACACCAAGAGACCCAGTACTTC. Its protein product is CASTGVHQETQYF.